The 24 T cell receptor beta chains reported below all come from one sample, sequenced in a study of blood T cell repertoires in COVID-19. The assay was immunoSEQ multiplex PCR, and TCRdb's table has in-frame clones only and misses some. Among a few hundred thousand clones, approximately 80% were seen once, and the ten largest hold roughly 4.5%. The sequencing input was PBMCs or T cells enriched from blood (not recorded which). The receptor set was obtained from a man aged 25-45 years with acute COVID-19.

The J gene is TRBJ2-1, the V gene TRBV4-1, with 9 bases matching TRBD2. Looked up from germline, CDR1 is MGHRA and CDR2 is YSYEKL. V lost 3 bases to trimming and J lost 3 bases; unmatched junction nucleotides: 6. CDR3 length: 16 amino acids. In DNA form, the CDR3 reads TGCGCCAGCAGCCACGTTCCTAGCGGGGACTACAATGAGCAGTTCTTC. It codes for CASSHVPSGDYNEQFF.

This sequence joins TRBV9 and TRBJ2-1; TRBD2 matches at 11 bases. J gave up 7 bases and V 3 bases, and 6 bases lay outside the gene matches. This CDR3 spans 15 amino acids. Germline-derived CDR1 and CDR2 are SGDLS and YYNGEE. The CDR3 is CASSGGTSGRNEQFF. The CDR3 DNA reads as TGTGCCAGCAGCGGCGGGACTAGCGGTAGAAATGAGCAGTTCTTC.

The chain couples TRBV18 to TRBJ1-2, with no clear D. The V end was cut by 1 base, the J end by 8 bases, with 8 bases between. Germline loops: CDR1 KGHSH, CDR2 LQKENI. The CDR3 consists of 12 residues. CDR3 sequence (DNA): TGTGCCAGCTCACCACGGAGTGACGGCTACACCTTC. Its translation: CASSPRSDGYTF.

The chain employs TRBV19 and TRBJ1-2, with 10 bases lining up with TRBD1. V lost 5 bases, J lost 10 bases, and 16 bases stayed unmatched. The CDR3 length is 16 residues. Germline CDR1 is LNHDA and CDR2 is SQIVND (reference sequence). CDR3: CASSLPRQGAIQAYTF. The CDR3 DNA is TGTGCCAGTAGTTTACCCCGACAGGGGGCTATCCAAGCCTACACCTTC.

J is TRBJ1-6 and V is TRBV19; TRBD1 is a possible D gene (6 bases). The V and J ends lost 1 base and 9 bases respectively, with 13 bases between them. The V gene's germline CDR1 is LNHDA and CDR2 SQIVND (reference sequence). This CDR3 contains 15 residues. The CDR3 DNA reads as TGTGCCAGTAGTATAGGGGGGCAGCTGAGTTCACCCCTCCACTTT. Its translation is CASSIGGQLSSPLHF. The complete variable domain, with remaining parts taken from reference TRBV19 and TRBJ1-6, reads DGGITQSPKYLFRKEGQNVTLSCEQNLNHDAMYWYRQDPGQGLRLIYYSQIVNDFQKGDIAEGYSVSREKKESFPLTVTSAQKNPTAFYLCASSIGGQLSSPLHFGNGTRLTVT.

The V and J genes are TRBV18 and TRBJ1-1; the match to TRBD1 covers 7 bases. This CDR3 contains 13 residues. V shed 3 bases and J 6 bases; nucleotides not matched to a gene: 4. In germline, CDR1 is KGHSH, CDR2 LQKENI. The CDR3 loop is CASSPAGGAEAFF. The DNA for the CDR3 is TGTGCCAGCTCACCTGCAGGGGGAGCTGAAGCTTTCTTT.

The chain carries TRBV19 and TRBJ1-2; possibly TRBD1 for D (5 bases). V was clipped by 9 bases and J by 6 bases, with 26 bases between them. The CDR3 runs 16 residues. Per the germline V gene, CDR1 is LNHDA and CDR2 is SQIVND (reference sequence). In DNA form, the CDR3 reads TGTGCCAGCGCCGGCTACCTCTCGGGGGTGAGGAATGGCTACACCTTC. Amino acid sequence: CASAGYLSGVRNGYTF.

CDR3 amino acids: CASRAHGQGLPRAFF. CDR3 bases: TGTGCCAGCAGAGCCCACGGACAGGGCTTACCTCGGGCTTTCTTT. The chain recombines TRBV6-5 with TRBJ1-1, with 8 bases matching TRBD1. V trimming: 6 bases; J trimming: 11 bases; junction bases outside the gene matches: 17. The germline gives CDR1 MNHEY, CDR2 SVGAGI. This CDR3 spans 15 amino acids.

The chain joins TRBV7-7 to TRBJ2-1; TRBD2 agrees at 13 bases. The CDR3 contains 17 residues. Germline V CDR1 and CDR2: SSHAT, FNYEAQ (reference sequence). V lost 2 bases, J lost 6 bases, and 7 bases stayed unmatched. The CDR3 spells CASSLNPTSGGANEQFF. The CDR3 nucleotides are TGTGCCAGCAGCTTAAACCCAACTAGCGGGGGGGCCAATGAGCAGTTCTTC.

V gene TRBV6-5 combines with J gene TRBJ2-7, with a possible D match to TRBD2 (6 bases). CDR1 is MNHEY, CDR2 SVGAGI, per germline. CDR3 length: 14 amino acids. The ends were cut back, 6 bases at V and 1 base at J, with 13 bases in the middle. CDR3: CASSVTGTSYEQYF. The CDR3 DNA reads TGTGCCAGCAGCGTGACCGGGACTTCCTACGAGCAGTACTTC.

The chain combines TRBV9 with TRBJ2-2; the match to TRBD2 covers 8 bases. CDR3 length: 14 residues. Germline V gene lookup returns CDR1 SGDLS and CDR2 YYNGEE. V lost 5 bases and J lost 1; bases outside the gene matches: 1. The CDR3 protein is CASRSGGNTGELFF. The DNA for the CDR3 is TGTGCCAGCAGAAGCGGGGGGAACACCGGGGAGCTGTTTTTT.

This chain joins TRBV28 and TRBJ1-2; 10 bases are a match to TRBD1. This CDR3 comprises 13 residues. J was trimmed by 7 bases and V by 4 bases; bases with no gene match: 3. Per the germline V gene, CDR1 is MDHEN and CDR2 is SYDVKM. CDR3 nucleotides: TGTGCCAGCAGTTCCCGGGACAGGGGTGGCTACACCTTC. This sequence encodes CASSSRDRGGYTF.

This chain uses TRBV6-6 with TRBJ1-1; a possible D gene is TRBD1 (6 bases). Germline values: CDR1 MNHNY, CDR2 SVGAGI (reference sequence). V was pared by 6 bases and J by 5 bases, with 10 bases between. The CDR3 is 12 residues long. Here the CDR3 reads CASRQGDTEAFF. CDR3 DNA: TGTGCCAGCAGACAGGGAGATACTGAAGCTTTCTTT.

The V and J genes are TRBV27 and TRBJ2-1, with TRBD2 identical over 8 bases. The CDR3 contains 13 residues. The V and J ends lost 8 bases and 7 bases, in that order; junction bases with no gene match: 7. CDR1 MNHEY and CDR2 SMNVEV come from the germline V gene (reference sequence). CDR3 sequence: CASRGGIRNEQFF. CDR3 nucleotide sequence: TGTGCCAGCCGGGGGGGAATAAGGAATGAGCAGTTCTTC.

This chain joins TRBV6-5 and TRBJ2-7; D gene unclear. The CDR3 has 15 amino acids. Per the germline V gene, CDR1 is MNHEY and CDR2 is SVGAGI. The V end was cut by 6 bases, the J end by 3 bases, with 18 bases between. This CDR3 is CASSLSDNSFYEQYF. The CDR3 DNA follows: TGTGCCAGCAGCCTGAGTGATAACAGTTTCTACGAGCAGTACTTC.

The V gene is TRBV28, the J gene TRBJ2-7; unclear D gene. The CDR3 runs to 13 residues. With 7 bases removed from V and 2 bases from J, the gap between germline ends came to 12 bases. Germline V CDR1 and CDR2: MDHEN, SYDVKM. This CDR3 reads CASIKGDAYEQYF. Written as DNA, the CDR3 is TGTGCCAGCATAAAAGGAGATGCCTACGAGCAGTACTTC.

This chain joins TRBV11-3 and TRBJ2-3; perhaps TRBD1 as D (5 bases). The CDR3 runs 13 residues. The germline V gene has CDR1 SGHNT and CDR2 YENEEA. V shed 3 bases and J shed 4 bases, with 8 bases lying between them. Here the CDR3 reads CASSFDSADTQYF. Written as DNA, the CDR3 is TGTGCCAGCAGCTTTGACAGTGCAGATACGCAGTATTTT. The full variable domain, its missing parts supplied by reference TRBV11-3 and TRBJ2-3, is EAGVVQSPRYKIIEKKQPVAFWCNPISGHNTLYWYLQNLGQGPELLIRYENEEAVDDSQLPKDRFSAERLKGVDSTLKIQPAELGDSAVYLCASSFDSADTQYFGPGTRLTVL.

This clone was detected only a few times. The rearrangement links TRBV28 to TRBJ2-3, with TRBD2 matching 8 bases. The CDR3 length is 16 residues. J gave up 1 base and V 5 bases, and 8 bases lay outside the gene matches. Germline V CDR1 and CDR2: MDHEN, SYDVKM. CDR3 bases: TGTGCCAGCAGTCCCCAAGCGGGGGCCGGCACAGATACGCAGTATTTT. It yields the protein CASSPQAGAGTDTQYF. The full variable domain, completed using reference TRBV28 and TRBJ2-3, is DVKVTQSSRYLVKRTGEKVFLECVQDMDHENMFWYRQDPGLGLRLIYFSYDVKMKEKGDIPEGYSVSREKKERFSLILESASTNQTSMYLCASSPQAGAGTDTQYFGPGTRLTVL.

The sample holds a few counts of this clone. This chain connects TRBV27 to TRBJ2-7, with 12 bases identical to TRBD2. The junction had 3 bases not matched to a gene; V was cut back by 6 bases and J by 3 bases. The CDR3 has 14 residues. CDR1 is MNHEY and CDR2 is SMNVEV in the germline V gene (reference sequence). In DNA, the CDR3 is TGTGCCAGCAGGTCGGGACTAGCGGGCTACGAGCAGTACTTC. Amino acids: CASRSGLAGYEQYF.

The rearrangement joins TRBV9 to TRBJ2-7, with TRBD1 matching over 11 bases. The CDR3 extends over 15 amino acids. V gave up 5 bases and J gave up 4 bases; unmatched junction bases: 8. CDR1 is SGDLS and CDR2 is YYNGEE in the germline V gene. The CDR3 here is CASSTTGTGGYEQYF. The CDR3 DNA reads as TGTGCCAGCAGTACTACCGGGACAGGGGGATACGAGCAGTACTTC.

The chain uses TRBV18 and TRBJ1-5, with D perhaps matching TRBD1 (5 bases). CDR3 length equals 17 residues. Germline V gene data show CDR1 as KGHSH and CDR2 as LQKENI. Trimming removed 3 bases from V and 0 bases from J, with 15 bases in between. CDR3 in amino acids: CASSPVGGGYSNQPQHF. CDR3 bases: TGTGCCAGCTCACCCGTCGGGGGGGGTTATAGCAATCAGCCCCAGCATTTT.

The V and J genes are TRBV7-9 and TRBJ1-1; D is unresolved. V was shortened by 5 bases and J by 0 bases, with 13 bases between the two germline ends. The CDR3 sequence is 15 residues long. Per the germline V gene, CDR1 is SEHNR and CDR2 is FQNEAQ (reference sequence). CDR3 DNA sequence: TGTGCCAGCAGCCCACTATTGATTATGAACACTGAAGCTTTCTTT. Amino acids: CASSPLLIMNTEAFF.

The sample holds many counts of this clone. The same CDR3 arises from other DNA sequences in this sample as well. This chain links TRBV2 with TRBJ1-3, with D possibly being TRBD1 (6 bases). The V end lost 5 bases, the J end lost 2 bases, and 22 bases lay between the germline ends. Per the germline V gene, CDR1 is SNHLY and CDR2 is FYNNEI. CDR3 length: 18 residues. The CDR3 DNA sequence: TGTGCCAGCAGTCGACAGGATACCTTCGATTTCGCTGGAAACACCATATATTTT. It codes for CASSRQDTFDFAGNTIYF.

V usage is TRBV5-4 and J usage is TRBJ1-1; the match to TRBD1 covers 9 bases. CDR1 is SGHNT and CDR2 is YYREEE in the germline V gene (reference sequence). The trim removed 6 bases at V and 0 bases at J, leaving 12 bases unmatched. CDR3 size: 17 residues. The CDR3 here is CASIPIGDRVVNTEAFF. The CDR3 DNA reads TGTGCCAGCATCCCTATAGGGGACAGGGTGGTGAACACTGAAGCTTTCTTT. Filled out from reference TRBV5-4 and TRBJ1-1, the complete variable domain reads ETGVTQSPTHLIKTRGQQVTLRCSSQSGHNTVSWYQQALGQGPQFIFQYYREEENGRGNFPPRFSGLQFPNYSSELNVNALELDDSALYLCASIPIGDRVVNTEAFFGQGTRLTVV.